The sequence of this TCR beta chain was determined in a study of response to subunit inactivated influenza vaccine. Points from the study as a whole: Every seasonal influenza vaccination brings in few new T cells, the authors suggested.

The J segment lost 8 bases and the V segment lost 1 base, leaving 9 bases of the junction unmatched. The CDR3 spans 15 residues. Germline CDR1 is MDHEN and CDR2 is SYDVKM. This clonotype was observed a few times. Its target is unknown. In TCRdb, the RT-PCR reads were re-called with MiXCR into one record per CDR3 protein. The repertoire consists of about 700,000 distinct CDR3 sequences, with 14% occurring once and the leading ten covering approximately 7.6%. The sequencing here drew on PBMCs from blood, taken around 15 days before vaccination. This chain joins TRBV28 and TRBJ1-2, with 8 bases that match TRBD1. This clonotype was sampled from a man aged 50 or older who received an inactivated influenza vaccine. CDR3 nucleotides: TGTGCCAGCAGTTTATCCGCTGGACAGGGTGGAGGCTACACCTTC. It specifies CASSLSAGQGGGYTF.